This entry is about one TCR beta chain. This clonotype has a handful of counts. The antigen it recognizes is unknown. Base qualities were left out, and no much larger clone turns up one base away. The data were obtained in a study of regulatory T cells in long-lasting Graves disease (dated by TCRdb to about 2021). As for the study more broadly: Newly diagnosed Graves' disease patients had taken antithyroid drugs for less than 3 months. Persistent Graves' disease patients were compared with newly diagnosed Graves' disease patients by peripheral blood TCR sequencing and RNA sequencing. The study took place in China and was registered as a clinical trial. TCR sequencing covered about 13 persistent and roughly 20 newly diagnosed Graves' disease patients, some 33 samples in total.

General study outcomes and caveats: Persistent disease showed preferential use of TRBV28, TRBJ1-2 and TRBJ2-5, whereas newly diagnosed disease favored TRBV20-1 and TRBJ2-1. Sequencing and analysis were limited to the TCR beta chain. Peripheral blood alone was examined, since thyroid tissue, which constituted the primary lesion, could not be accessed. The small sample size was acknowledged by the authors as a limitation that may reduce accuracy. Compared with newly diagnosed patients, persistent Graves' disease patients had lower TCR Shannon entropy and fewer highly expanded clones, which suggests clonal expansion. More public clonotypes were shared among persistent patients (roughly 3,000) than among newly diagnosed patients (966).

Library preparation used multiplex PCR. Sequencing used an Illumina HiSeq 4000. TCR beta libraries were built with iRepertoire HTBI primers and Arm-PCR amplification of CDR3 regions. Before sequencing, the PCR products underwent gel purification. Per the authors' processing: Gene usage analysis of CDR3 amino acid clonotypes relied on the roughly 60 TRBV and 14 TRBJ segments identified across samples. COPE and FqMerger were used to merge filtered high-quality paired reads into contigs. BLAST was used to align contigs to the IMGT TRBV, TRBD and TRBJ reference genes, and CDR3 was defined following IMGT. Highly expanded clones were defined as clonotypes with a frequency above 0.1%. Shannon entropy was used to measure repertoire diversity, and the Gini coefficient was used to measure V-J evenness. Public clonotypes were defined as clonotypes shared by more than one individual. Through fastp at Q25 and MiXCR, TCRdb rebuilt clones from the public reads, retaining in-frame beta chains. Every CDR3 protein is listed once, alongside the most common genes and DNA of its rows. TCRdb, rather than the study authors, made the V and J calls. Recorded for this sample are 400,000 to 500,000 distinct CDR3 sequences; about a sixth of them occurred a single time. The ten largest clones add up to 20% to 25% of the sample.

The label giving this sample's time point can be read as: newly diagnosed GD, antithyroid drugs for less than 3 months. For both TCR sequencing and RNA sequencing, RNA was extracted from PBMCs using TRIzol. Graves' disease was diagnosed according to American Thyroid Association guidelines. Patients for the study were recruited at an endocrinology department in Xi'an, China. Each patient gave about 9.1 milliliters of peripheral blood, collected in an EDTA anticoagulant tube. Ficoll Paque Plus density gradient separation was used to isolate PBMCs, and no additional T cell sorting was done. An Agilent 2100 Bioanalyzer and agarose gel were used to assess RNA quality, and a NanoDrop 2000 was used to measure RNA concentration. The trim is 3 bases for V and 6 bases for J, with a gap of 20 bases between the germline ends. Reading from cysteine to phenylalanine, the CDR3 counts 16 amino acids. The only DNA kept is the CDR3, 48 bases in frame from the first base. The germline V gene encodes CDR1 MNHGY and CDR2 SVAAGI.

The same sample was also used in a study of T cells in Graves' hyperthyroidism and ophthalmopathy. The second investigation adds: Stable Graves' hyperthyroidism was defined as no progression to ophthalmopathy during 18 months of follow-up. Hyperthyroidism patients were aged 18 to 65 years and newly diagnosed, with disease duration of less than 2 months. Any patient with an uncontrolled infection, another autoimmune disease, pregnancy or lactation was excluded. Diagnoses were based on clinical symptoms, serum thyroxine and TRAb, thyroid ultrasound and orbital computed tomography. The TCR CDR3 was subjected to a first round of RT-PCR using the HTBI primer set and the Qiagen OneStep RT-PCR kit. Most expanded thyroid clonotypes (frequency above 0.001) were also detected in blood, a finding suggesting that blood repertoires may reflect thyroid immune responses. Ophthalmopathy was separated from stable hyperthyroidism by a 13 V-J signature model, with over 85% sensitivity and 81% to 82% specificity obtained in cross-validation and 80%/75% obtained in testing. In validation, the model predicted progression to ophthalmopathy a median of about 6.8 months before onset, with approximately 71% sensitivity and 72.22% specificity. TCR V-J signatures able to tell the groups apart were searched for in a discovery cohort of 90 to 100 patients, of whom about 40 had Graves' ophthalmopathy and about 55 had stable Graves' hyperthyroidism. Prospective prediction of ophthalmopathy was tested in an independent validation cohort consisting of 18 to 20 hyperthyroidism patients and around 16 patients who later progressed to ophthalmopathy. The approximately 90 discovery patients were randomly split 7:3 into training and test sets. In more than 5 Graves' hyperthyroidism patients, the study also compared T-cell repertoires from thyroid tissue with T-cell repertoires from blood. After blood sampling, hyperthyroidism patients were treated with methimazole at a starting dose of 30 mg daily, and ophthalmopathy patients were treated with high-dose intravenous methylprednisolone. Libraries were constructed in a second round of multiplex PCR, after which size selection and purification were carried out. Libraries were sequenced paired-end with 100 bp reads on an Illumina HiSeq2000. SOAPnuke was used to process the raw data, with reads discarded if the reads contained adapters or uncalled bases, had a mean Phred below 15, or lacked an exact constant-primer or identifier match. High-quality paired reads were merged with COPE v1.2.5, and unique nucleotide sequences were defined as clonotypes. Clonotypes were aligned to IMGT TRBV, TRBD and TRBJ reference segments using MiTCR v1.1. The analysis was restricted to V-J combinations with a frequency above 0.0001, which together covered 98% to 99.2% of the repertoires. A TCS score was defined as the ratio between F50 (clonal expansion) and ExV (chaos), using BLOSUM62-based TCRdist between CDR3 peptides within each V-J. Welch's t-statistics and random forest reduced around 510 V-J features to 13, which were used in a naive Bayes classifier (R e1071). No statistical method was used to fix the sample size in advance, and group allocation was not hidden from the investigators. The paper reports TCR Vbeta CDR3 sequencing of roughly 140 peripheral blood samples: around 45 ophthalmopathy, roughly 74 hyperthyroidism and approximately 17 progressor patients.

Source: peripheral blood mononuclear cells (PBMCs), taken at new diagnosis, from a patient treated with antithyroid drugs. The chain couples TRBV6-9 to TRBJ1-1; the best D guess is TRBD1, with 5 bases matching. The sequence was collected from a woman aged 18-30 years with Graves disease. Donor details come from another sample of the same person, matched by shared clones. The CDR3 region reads CASSYSKLLGAPEAFF. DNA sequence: TGTGCCAGCAGTTACTCGAAGTTACTCGGGGCTCCTGAAGCTTTCTTT.